One TCR beta chain is described in this entry. Its antigen is currently unknown. This entry is derived from a study of CD8+ T cells in alopecia areata. From germline, CDR1 is LGHNT and CDR2 FRNRAP. This CDR3 has 17 residues. The ends were cut back, 0 bases at V and 6 bases at J, with 18 bases in the middle. Study-wide results and limits: Lesional tissue from the scalp (especially in alopecia totalis/universalis) showed higher clonality than normal scalp. The treated group had a single nonresponder, limiting CD8+ expansion-response conclusions.

The treatment denotes: oral pan-JAK inhibitor, 5-10 mg twice daily. Extracted RNA was reverse transcribed into cDNA, the sequencing template. Sequencing was performed with immunoSEQ multiplex PCR; in TCRdb, only in-frame clones are kept and a portion is missing. The table shows around 100,000 clones, with around three fifths occurring only once. Material: CD8+ T cells sorted from blood, obtained at week 24, from a patient treated with tofacitinib. The TCR sequence derives from a human donor with alopecia areata. The chain carries TRBV12-5 and TRBJ2-1; D remains unclear. CDR3 in amino acids: CASGLVRAAPKGNEQFF. CDR3 bases: TGTGCTAGTGGTTTGGTAAGGGCCGCCCCGAAAGGCAATGAGCAGTTCTTC.